This T cell receptor (beta chain) was retrieved from a study of identical twins. In the case of this clonotype: Its antigen is not identified.

TCRdb independently ran MiXCR on the 5' RACE reads; one entry per CDR3 protein. There are some 460,000 distinct CDR3 sequences in the sample; approximately 15% occur only once, and 0.4% to 0.55% lies in the top ten. From germline, CDR1 is SGHTA and CDR2 FQGNSA. The ends were cut back, 4 bases at V and 8 bases at J, with 14 bases in the middle. The CDR3 is made up of 13 amino acids. Study results and caveats: While abundant cord blood beta clonotypes carried fewer insertions, memory repertoires showed no such pattern. Researchers caution that invariant MAIT and iNKT cells could partly confound zero-insertion analyses. The study found that models underestimated out-of-frame TCR alpha sharing in monozygotic twins.

The same specimen was also included in a second study, on yellow fever vaccine responses in identical twins.

Sequenced sample: CD4+ T cells sorted from blood. The receptor was isolated from a woman aged 18-29 years in good health. This sequence joins TRBV7-2 and TRBJ1-1; a weak D match, TRBD1 (5 bases). The CDR3 protein is CASSSLGQGEAFF. The CDR3 coding sequence is TGTGCCAGCAGCTCCCTAGGGCAGGGAGAAGCTTTCTTT.